This paragraph reports one TCR beta chain. What it binds is not known. All the people who gave samples were healthy bone marrow donors. Nominally healthy donors were sampled, though unrecorded immune exposures were likely. The PCR made use of 60 Vbeta and 13 Jbeta primers. Produced via immunoSEQ multiplex PCR; TCRdb's table is partial and in-frame only. The sample has about 140,000 clones, 80% seen once. This sample was taken from a study of cytomegalovirus exposure and HLA in healthy donors. Germline CDR1 and CDR2: SGHAT and FQNNGV. V lost 1 base and J lost 1, with 10 bases in between. The CDR3 runs 15 residues. General study findings and limits: A later analysis by the authors found several of the most significant clusters apparently linked to common viral pathogens.

Sequences were obtained from PBMCs. This TCR was sampled from a man aged 45 to 65 in good health and CMV-seronegative. The V gene is TRBV11-2, the J gene TRBJ1-1; D is unresolved. CDR3 amino acids: CASSLGRGPNTEAFF. CDR3 DNA: TGTGCCAGCAGCTTAGGAAGAGGGCCGAACACTGAAGCTTTCTTT.